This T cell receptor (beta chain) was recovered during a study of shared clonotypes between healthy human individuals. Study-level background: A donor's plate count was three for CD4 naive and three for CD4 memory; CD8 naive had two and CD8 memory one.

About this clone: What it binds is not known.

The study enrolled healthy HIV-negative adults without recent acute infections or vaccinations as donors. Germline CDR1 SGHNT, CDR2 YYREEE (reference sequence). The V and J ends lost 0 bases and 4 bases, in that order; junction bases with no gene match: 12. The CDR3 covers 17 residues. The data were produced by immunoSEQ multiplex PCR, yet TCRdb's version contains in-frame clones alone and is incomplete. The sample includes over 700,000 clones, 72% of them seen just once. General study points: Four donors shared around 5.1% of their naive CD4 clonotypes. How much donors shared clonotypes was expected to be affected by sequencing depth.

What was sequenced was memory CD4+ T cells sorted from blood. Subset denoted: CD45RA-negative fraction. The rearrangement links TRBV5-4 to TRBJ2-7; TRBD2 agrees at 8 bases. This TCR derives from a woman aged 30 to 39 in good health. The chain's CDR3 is CASSLGGPSGLAYEQYF. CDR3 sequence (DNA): TGTGCCAGCAGCTTGGGGGGGCCTAGCGGGCTGGCGTACGAGCAGTACTTC.